This T cell receptor beta chain was found in a study of T cell changes during pregnancy in multiple sclerosis. Some clones are missing from TCRdb's copy, which holds only in-frame ones; the method was immunoSEQ multiplex PCR. The table records around 57,000 clones, 90% to 95% of them present only once. This specimen consisted of peripheral blood, obtained in the third trimester of pregnancy. The clonotype originates from a female donor in good health, enrolled as a control in a pregnancy study.

CDR3 coding DNA: TGTGCCAGCAGCTATTCAGCGGGGAGCACAGATACGCAGTATTTT. It encodes CASSYSAGSTDTQYF. This rearrangement joins TRBV11-2 to TRBJ2-3, with 7 positions matching TRBD2. CDR1 and CDR2 (germline): SGHAT, FQNNGV. Trimming cost V 4 bases and J 0 bases; bases outside gene matches: 4. This CDR3 comprises 15 residues.